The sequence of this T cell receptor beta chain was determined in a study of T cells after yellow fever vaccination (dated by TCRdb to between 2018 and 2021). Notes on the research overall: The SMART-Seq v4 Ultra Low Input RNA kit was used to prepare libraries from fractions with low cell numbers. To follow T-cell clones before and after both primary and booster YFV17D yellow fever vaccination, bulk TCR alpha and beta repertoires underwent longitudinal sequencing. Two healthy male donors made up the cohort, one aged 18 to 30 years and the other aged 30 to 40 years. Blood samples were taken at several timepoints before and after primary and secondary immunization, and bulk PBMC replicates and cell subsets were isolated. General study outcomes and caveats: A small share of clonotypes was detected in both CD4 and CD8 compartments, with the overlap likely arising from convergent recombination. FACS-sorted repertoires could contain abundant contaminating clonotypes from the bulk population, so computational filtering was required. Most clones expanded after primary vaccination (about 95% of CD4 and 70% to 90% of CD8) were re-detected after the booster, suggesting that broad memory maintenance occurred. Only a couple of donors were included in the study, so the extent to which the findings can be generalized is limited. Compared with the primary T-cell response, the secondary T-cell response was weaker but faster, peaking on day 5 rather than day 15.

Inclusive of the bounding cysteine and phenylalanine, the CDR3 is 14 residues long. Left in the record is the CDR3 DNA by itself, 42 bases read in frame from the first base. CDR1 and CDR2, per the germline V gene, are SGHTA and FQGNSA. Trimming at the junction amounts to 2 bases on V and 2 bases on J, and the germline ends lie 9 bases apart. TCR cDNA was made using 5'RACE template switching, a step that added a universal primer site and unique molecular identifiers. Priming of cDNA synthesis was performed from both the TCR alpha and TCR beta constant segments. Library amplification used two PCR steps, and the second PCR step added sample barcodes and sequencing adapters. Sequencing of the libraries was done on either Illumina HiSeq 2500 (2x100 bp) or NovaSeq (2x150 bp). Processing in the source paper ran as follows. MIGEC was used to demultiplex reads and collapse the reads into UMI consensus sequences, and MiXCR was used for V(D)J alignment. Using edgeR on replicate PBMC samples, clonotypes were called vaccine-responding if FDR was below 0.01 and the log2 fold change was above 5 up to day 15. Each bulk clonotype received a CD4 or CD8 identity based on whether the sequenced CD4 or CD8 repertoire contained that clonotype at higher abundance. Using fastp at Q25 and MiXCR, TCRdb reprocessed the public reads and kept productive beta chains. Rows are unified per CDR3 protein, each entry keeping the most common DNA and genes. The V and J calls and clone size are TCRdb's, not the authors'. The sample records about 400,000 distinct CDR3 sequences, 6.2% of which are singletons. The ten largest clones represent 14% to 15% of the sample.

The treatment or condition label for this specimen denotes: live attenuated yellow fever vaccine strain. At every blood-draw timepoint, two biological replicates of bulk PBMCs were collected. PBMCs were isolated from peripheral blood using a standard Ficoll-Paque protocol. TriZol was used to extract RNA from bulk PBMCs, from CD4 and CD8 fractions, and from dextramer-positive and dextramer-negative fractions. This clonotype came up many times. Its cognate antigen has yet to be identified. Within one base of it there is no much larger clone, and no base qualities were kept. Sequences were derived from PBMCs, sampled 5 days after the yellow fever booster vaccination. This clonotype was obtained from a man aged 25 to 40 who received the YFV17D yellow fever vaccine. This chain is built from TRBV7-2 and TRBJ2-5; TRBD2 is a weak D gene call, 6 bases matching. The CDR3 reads CASSLRGRQETQYF. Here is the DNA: TGTGCCAGCAGCTTACGTGGGAGGCAAGAGACCCAGTACTTC.